The 13 T cell receptor beta chains below come from one sample, sequenced in a study of cytomegalovirus exposure and HLA in healthy donors. The study ran its PCR with 60 Vbeta and 13 Jbeta primers. Clones were sequenced by immunoSEQ multiplex PCR, and TCRdb holds only the in-frame ones, with some missing. This repertoire includes some 120,000 clones. The sample was PBMCs. The receptors stem from a man aged 25-40 years in good health and CMV-seronegative.

The gene calls are TRBV7-6 and TRBJ2-2; TRBD2 matches at 13 bases. Germline V gene data show CDR1 as SGHVS and CDR2 as FNYEAQ. V lost 0 bases and J lost 0; bases outside the gene matches: 4. The CDR3 length is 19 residues. CDR3 sequence: CASSLAPTSGGTNTGELFF. The CDR3 DNA reads TGTGCCAGCAGCTTAGCGCCGACTAGCGGGGGGACGAACACCGGGGAGCTGTTTTTT.

This sequence joins TRBV15 and TRBJ1-2; 9 positions agree with TRBD1. The CDR3 sequence is 16 residues long. Germline V gene data show CDR1 as LNHNV and CDR2 as YYDKDF (reference sequence). J gave up 4 bases and V 1 base, and 7 bases lay outside the gene matches. CDR3 bases: TGTGCCACCAGCAGAGGGACAGGGGCCCGTGGCTATGGCTACACCTTC. Translated: CATSRGTGARGYGYTF. Looking up the rest from reference TRBV15 and TRBJ1-2 gives the full variable domain: DAMVIQNPRYQVTQFGKPVTLSCSQTLNHNVMYWYQQKSSQAPKLLFHYYDKDFNNEADTPDNFQSRRPNTSFCFLDIRSPGLGDTAMYLCATSRGTGARGYGYTFGSGTRLTVV.

This chain connects TRBV11-2 to TRBJ2-1; perhaps TRBD2 as D (6 bases). The germline CDR1 and CDR2 sequences are SGHAT and FQNNGV. The CDR3 has 15 residues. Trimming cost V 5 bases and J 4 bases, with 15 bases left between them. CDR3 DNA sequence: TGTGCCAGCAGCGCAGGACTAATGAGTTACAATGAGCAGTTCTTC. Translation gives CASSAGLMSYNEQFF.

CDR3 DNA: TGTGCCACCAGCAGAGCGGCGGGTTCCTACGAGCAGTACTTC. Protein product: CATSRAAGSYEQYF. J is TRBJ2-7 and V is TRBV15, with D perhaps TRBD2 (5 bases). The CDR3 covers 14 residues. Germline V gene sequence: CDR1 LNHNV, CDR2 YYDKDF (reference sequence). The V end was cut by 1 base, the J end by 1 base, with 8 bases between.

The rearrangement joins TRBV5-1 to TRBJ2-2, with a tentative D call TRBD1 (5 bases). The V gene's germline CDR1 is SGHRS and CDR2 YFSETQ. The length of the CDR3 is 15 residues. Deletions cut 4 bases from V and 7 bases from J, with 17 bases between. The CDR3 is CASSPGSRPNGELFF. In DNA form, the CDR3 reads TGCGCCAGCAGCCCAGGGTCTAGACCGAACGGGGAGCTGTTTTTT.

V usage is TRBV6-1 and J usage is TRBJ1-6; TRBD1 might be the D (5 bases). The germline gives CDR1 MNHNS, CDR2 SASEGT. The V end lost 7 bases, the J end lost 9 bases, and 13 bases lay between the germline ends. The CDR3 contains 13 residues. The CDR3, as DNA: TGTGCCAGCATGATATACGGGGGTTCACCCCTCCACTTT. It specifies CASMIYGGSPLHF.

This chain connects TRBV5-1 to TRBJ1-6; the D gene is possibly TRBD1 (6 bases). CDR1 and CDR2 (germline): SGHRS, YFSETQ. CDR3 size: 15 residues. Between the trimmed V and J ends, which lost 0 bases and 6 bases, there was a span of 10 bases. In nucleotides, the CDR3 is TGCGCCAGCAGCTTGGAAGGGGGTCGTAATTCACCCCTCCACTTT. It is translated as CASSLEGGRNSPLHF.

V gene TRBV12-5 combines with J gene TRBJ1-5, with unresolved D. This CDR3 is built from 18 residues. V lost 4 bases to trimming and J lost 2 bases, with 21 bases between them. Germline loops: CDR1 LGHNT, CDR2 FRNRAP. CDR3 bases: TGTGCTAGTGGTTCGCCACCCCTCAAGGACGGGGGCAATCAGCCCCAGCATTTT. The encoded protein is CASGSPPLKDGGNQPQHF.

The genes are TRBV2 and TRBJ1-2, with 9 bases aligning to TRBD1. This CDR3 comprises 12 residues. The J segment lost 5 bases and the V segment lost 10 bases, leaving 5 bases of the junction unmatched. Germline-derived CDR1 and CDR2 are SNHLY and FYNNEI. The CDR3 loop is CATSGTGYGYTF. For the CDR3, the DNA is TGTGCCACCTCCGGGACAGGGTATGGCTACACCTTC. Variable domain in full (rest from reference TRBV2 and TRBJ1-2): EPEVTQTPSHQVTQMGQEVILRCVPISNHLYFYWYRQILGQKVEFLVSFYNNEISEKSEIFDDQFSVERPDGSNFTLKIRSTKLEDSAMYFCATSGTGYGYTFGSGTRLTVV.

The rearrangement uses TRBV19 and TRBJ1-6, with a possible D match to TRBD1 (6 bases). V shed 5 bases and J shed 10 bases, with 21 bases lying between them. Germline CDR1 LNHDA, CDR2 SQIVND (reference sequence). The CDR3 is 16 residues long. The CDR3 bases are TGTGCCAGTAGTGCCCGCATGCCACAGGGAGTATCACCCCTCCACTTT. Its protein product is CASSARMPQGVSPLHF. The full variable domain, its missing parts supplied by reference TRBV19 and TRBJ1-6, is DGGITQSPKYLFRKEGQNVTLSCEQNLNHDAMYWYRQDPGQGLRLIYYSQIVNDFQKGDIAEGYSVSREKKESFPLTVTSAQKNPTAFYLCASSARMPQGVSPLHFGNGTRLTVT.

The rearrangement joins TRBV11-2 to TRBJ1-2, with unresolved D. The CDR3 loop spans 13 amino acids. Germline V lookup: CDR1 SGHAT, CDR2 FQNNGV. V dropped 0 bases and J dropped 4 bases, with 6 bases sitting between them. The CDR3 is CASSLELSYGYTF. CDR3 DNA sequence: TGTGCCAGCAGCTTAGAGCTAAGCTATGGCTACACCTTC.

The chain carries TRBV6-5 and TRBJ2-7; 7 nucleotides line up with TRBD2. In germline, CDR1 is MNHEY, CDR2 SVGAGI. V lost 6 bases, J lost 2 bases, and 7 bases stayed unmatched. The CDR3 length is 14 residues. The CDR3 DNA is TGTGCCAGCAGGGCGTCGGGGGGTACCTACGAGCAGTACTTC. Translation: CASRASGGTYEQYF.

The rearrangement links TRBV10-3 to TRBJ2-3; 9 nucleotides match TRBD1. The V and J ends lost 3 bases and 2 bases, in that order; junction bases with no gene match: 0. From germline, CDR1 is ENHRY and CDR2 SYGVKD. CDR3 size: 14 residues. The CDR3 DNA reads as TGTGCCATCAGTGAACAGGGGGCCACAGATACGCAGTATTTT. This sequence encodes CAISEQGATDTQYF.